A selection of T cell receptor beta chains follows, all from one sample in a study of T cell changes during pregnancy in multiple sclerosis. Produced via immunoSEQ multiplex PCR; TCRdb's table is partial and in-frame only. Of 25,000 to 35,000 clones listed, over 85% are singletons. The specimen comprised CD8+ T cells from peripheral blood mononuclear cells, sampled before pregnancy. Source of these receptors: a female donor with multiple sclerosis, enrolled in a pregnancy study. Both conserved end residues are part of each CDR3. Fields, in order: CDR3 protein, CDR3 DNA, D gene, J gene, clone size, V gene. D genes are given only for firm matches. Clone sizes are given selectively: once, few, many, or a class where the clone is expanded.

CDR3: CASSFQKNTEAFF; DNA: TGTGCCAGCAGCTTCCAGAAGAACACTGAAGCTTTCTTT; D: .; J: TRBJ1-1; size: .; V: TRBV7-8
CDR3: CASSQAPERSFYNEQFF; DNA: TGCGCCAGCAGCCAGGCCCCGGAGAGATCTTTCTACAATGAGCAGTTCTTC; D: .; J: TRBJ2-1; size: .; V: TRBV4-1
CDR3: CASSLGRQVSEQYF; DNA: TGTGCCAGCAGTTTAGGACGACAGGTTAGCGAGCAGTACTTC; D: .; J: TRBJ2-7; size: .; V: TRBV27
CDR3: CASQLQGDYEQYF; DNA: TGTGCCAGCCAGTTGCAGGGGGACTACGAGCAGTACTTC; D: TRBD1; J: TRBJ2-7; size: .; V: TRBV5-8
CDR3: CASRSDIAGGPVAHYEQYF; DNA: TGTGCCAGCAGGTCTGATATAGCGGGAGGGCCGGTCGCTCACTACGAGCAGTACTTC; D: TRBD2; J: TRBJ2-7; size: .; V: TRBV5-4
CDR3: CASSHRELEYNEQFF; DNA: TGTGCCAGCAGCCACAGGGAACTCGAGTACAATGAGCAGTTCTTC; D: .; J: TRBJ2-1; size: once; V: TRBV14
CDR3: CASRRTGTYEQYF; DNA: TGTGCCAGCAGACGGACAGGAACCTACGAGCAGTACTTC; D: TRBD1; J: TRBJ2-7; size: .; V: TRBV6-7
CDR3: CASSRERWGSNQPQHF; DNA: TGCGCCAGCAGCCGAGAAAGGTGGGGCAGCAATCAGCCCCAGCATTTT; D: .; J: TRBJ1-5; size: .; V: TRBV4-3
CDR3: CASSLAGVSYNEQFF; DNA: TGTGCCAGCAGCCTAGCGGGAGTTTCCTACAATGAGCAGTTCTTC; D: TRBD2; J: TRBJ2-1; size: .; V: TRBV7-8
CDR3: CASSSTTGKGYGYTF; DNA: TGTGCCAGCAGCTCTACGACAGGGAAAGGCTATGGCTACACCTTC; D: TRBD1; J: TRBJ1-2; size: .; V: TRBV5-4
CDR3: CASGPTRDTKRANYGYTF; DNA: TGTGCTAGTGGGCCTACCCGGGATACTAAACGGGCTAACTATGGCTACACCTTC; D: .; J: TRBJ1-2; size: .; V: TRBV12-5
CDR3: CASSAWDRSEQYF; DNA: TGTGCCAGCAGCGCCTGGGACAGGTCCGAGCAGTACTTC; D: TRBD1; J: TRBJ2-7; size: .; V: TRBV9
CDR3: CASSPSGLAVEQFF; DNA: TGTGCCAGCAGCCCCTCCGGACTAGCGGTTGAGCAGTTCTTC; D: TRBD2; J: TRBJ2-1; size: .; V: TRBV7-9
CDR3: CASSDNGVLPYEQYF; DNA: TGTGCCAGCAGCGATAACGGGGTTCTGCCCTACGAGCAGTACTTC; D: .; J: TRBJ2-7; size: .; V: TRBV5-4
CDR3: CASSQEVQGWGFTGNTIYF; DNA: TGTGCCAGCAGCCAAGAGGTTCAGGGGTGGGGGTTCACTGGAAACACCATATATTTT; D: .; J: TRBJ1-3; size: .; V: TRBV4-2
CDR3: CASNRGFREGRDTDTQYF; DNA: TGTGCCAGCAACAGAGGGTTCCGGGAGGGCCGAGACACAGATACGCAGTATTTT; D: TRBD2; J: TRBJ2-3; size: .; V: TRBV9
CDR3: CASSIFAPGDTQYF; DNA: TGTGCCAGTAGTATTTTCGCCCCAGGGGATACGCAGTATTTT; D: .; J: TRBJ2-3; size: .; V: TRBV19
CDR3: CASSFFHSSYNSPLHF; DNA: TGCGCCAGCAGCTTCTTCCACAGCTCCTATAATTCACCCCTCCACTTT; D: .; J: TRBJ1-6; size: .; V: TRBV5-1
CDR3: CASSLVGDNSPLHF; DNA: TGTGCCAGCAGTTTGGTAGGGGATAATTCACCCCTCCACTTT; D: .; J: TRBJ1-6; size: .; V: TRBV28
CDR3: CASSEGQGGYGYTF; DNA: TGTGCCAGCAGTGAAGGGCAGGGAGGCTATGGCTACACCTTC; D: .; J: TRBJ1-2; size: .; V: TRBV6-1
CDR3: CASSFSTSGRAPDTQYF; DNA: TGTGCCAGCAGCTTTTCAACTAGCGGGAGGGCCCCAGATACGCAGTATTTT; D: TRBD2; J: TRBJ2-3; size: .; V: TRBV7-9
CDR3: CASSLGLAGLSSYNEQFF; DNA: TGCGCCAGCAGCCTAGGACTAGCGGGGTTAAGCTCCTACAATGAGCAGTTCTTC; D: TRBD2; J: TRBJ2-1; size: .; V: TRBV5-1
CDR3: CSVERVNGSNYGYTF; DNA: TGCAGCGTTGAACGTGTGAACGGGAGCAACTATGGCTACACCTTC; D: .; J: TRBJ1-2; size: .; V: TRBV29-1
CDR3: CASSLDRSNTGELFF; DNA: TGTGCCAGCAGCCTGGACAGGTCGAACACCGGGGAGCTGTTTTTT; D: TRBD1; J: TRBJ2-2; size: .; V: TRBV4-2
CDR3: CASTRRGGGYTF; DNA: TGTGCCAGCACCCGCCGGGGGGGTGGCTACACCTTC; D: .; J: TRBJ1-2; size: .; V: TRBV9
CDR3: CASSPPFPGTGGLDSETQYF; DNA: TGTGCCAGCTCACCACCGTTTCCCGGGACAGGGGGTTTAGATTCGGAGACCCAGTACTTC; D: TRBD1; J: TRBJ2-5; size: .; V: TRBV18
CDR3: CASSIWSTYNEQFF; DNA: TGTGCCAGTAGTATTTGGTCTACCTATAATGAGCAGTTCTTC; D: .; J: TRBJ2-1; size: once; V: TRBV19
CDR3: CASSPYGTGGTYEQYF; DNA: TGTGCCAGCAGCCCTTATGGGACAGGGGGAACCTACGAGCAGTACTTC; D: TRBD1; J: TRBJ2-7; size: .; V: TRBV9
CDR3: CASSRSGPKNTEAFF; DNA: TGTGCCAGCAGCAGATCAGGGCCAAAGAACACTGAAGCTTTCTTT; D: .; J: TRBJ1-1; size: few; V: TRBV21-1
CDR3: CASSLVAGADVAFF; DNA: TGTGCCAGCAGCTTAGTTGCGGGGGCTGACGTTGCTTTCTTT; D: .; J: TRBJ1-1; size: .; V: TRBV7-6
CDR3: CASSFGRGGTDTQYF; DNA: TGTGCCAGCAGCTTCGGAAGGGGCGGCACAGATACGCAGTATTTT; D: .; J: TRBJ2-3; size: .; V: TRBV5-6
CDR3: CASRGAASSYEQYF; DNA: TGTGCCAGCAGGGGGGCCGCGTCCTCCTACGAGCAGTACTTC; D: .; J: TRBJ2-7; size: .; V: TRBV6-1
CDR3: CASSGRTGGPYEQYF; DNA: TGTGCCAGCAGCGGCCGGACAGGGGGCCCCTACGAGCAGTACTTC; D: TRBD1; J: TRBJ2-7; size: .; V: TRBV5-8
CDR3: CASSPGQGNTEAFF; DNA: TGTGCCAGCAGCCCCGGACAGGGCAACACTGAAGCTTTCTTT; D: TRBD1; J: TRBJ1-1; size: .; V: TRBV6-5
CDR3: CASSLLAGDEQYF; DNA: TGTGCCAGCAGCCTACTAGCGGGAGACGAGCAGTACTTC; D: TRBD2; J: TRBJ2-7; size: .; V: TRBV7-9
CDR3: CASSGNGGWEPLAYDTEAFF; DNA: TGTGCCAGCAGCGGCAACGGAGGGTGGGAGCCGCTAGCATACGACACTGAAGCTTTCTTT; D: .; J: TRBJ1-1; size: .; V: TRBV13
CDR3: CAWSSGRGGRETQYF; DNA: TGTGCCTGGAGTTCGGGCAGGGGAGGGAGAGAGACCCAGTACTTC; D: .; J: TRBJ2-5; size: .; V: TRBV30
CDR3: CSAQGTYEQYF; DNA: TGCAGTGCTCAGGGGACCTACGAGCAGTACTTC; D: .; J: TRBJ2-7; size: .; V: TRBV20-1
CDR3: CASSLLANYEQYF; DNA: TGTGCCAGCAGCCTGCTAGCGAACTACGAGCAGTACTTC; D: .; J: TRBJ2-7; size: .; V: TRBV7-9
CDR3: CASTRLAPYEQYF; DNA: TGTGCCAGCACCAGACTAGCGCCCTACGAGCAGTACTTC; D: TRBD2; J: TRBJ2-7; size: .; V: TRBV2
CDR3: CASSPREHTDTQYF; DNA: TGTGCCAGCAGTCCTCGGGAGCACACAGATACGCAGTATTTT; D: .; J: TRBJ2-3; size: .; V: TRBV6-5
CDR3: CASTPEPGLPNTGELFF; DNA: TGTGCCAGCACTCCTGAACCGGGACTTCCGAACACCGGGGAGCTGTTTTTT; D: .; J: TRBJ2-2; size: once; V: TRBV7-2
CDR3: CASSFEQGGGYTF; DNA: TGTGCCAGCAGTTTCGAACAGGGCGGTGGCTACACCTTC; D: .; J: TRBJ1-2; size: .; V: TRBV28
CDR3: CASSLEHGLAVRGEQFF; DNA: TGCGCCAGCAGCTTGGAACACGGTCTAGCGGTGCGCGGTGAGCAGTTCTTC; D: TRBD2; J: TRBJ2-1; size: .; V: TRBV5-1
CDR3: CASSSGPSSPLHF; DNA: TGCGCCAGCTCATCAGGCCCAAGTTCACCCCTCCACTTT; D: .; J: TRBJ1-6; size: .; V: TRBV4-3